The 10 T cell receptor beta chains presented below share a single source sample, sequenced in a study of cytomegalovirus exposure and HLA in healthy donors (dated by TCRdb to about 2017). The library was obtained by the immunoSEQ multiplex PCR assay. For the multiplex PCR, a mixture combining 60 forward primers for TCR Vbeta segments and 13 reverse primers for TCR Jbeta segments was used. TCRdb took over this immuneACCESS table, retaining in-frame rearrangements with V and J assigned. Such tables are incomplete; in checked studies, under half of the missing clones stem from an unresolved V gene, and the remainder is unexplained. The sample table lists 160,000 or so clones, roughly 80% of them with a count of one. The ten most abundant clones make up 1% to 1.5% of the sample. Sequenced input: PBMCs. The receptors shown here come from a man aged 50 or older in good health and CMV-seropositive.

V gene TRBV25-1 combines with J gene TRBJ1-2, with D possibly being TRBD1 (6 bases). This CDR3 is 15 amino acids long. Trimming removed 2 bases at V and 6 bases at J, with 16 bases between. The germline CDR1 and CDR2 sequences are MGHDK and SYGVNS. The CDR3 spells CASSEGGRGDDGYTF. The CDR3 coding sequence is TGTGCCAGCAGTGAAGGCGGCAGGGGTGACGATGGCTACACCTTC.

V gene TRBV21-1 combines with J gene TRBJ2-5; TRBD1 was called by the table and not checked on the DNA. TRBV21-1 is deemed a pseudogene. This CDR3 contains 17 residues. Here the CDR3 reads CASSKEQGRGSVETQYF. The CDR3 region has the DNA TGTGCCAGCAGCAAAGAACAGGGGAGAGGTTCCGTCGAGACCCAGTACTTC.

CDR3 in amino acids: CASSNRDRAGHEQFF. The CDR3 DNA is TGCGCCAGCAGCAACCGGGACAGGGCCGGGCATGAGCAGTTCTTC. The rearrangement joins TRBV5-1 to TRBJ2-1; 9 bases line up with TRBD1. Trimming removed 4 bases from V and 8 bases from J; junction bases left unmatched: 10. Germline CDR1 reads SGHRS; CDR2 reads YFSETQ. The CDR3 loop spans 15 amino acids.

This clone showed up just a few times. V and J are TRBV7-2 and TRBJ2-3; D unclear. CDR1 SGHTA and CDR2 FQGNSA come from the germline V gene. The CDR3 loop spans 12 amino acids. Between the trimmed V and J ends, which lost 5 bases and 10 bases, there was a span of 13 bases. CDR3 region: CASSPAEVSQYF. CDR3 bases: TGTGCCAGCAGCCCAGCAGAGGTATCGCAGTATTTT.

V gene TRBV2 combines with J gene TRBJ1-5, with TRBD1 identical over 8 bases. The CDR3 sequence is 18 residues long. V gave up 5 bases and J gave up 4 bases; unmatched junction bases: 16. Germline V lookup: CDR1 SNHLY, CDR2 FYNNEI. The CDR3 region is CASSKLTSGGFGNQPQHF. CDR3 sequence (DNA): TGTGCCAGCAGTAAACTTACGTCAGGGGGCTTTGGTAATCAGCCCCAGCATTTT.

The rearrangement links TRBV29-1 to TRBJ2-6, with a weak D call TRBD2 (5 bases). This CDR3 has 14 amino acids. V was clipped by 5 bases and J by 0 bases, with 8 bases between them. Germline V gives CDR1 SQVTM, CDR2 ANQGSEA. This chain's CDR3 is CSVQSGSGANVLTF. For the CDR3, the DNA is TGCAGCGTTCAGAGCGGCTCTGGGGCCAACGTCCTGACTTTC.

The CDR3: CASSQEARVLLNTIYF. The CDR3 nucleotides are TGTGCCAGCAGCCAAGAAGCGCGGGTACTTTTGAACACCATATATTTT. V is TRBV16 and J is TRBJ1-3; D remains unclear. The CDR3 consists of 16 residues. The V end lost 2 bases, the J end lost 7 bases, and 18 bases lay between the germline ends. The germline V gene encodes CDR1 KGHSY and CDR2 FQNENV.

The chain combines TRBV6-5 with TRBJ2-5; 10 positions agree with TRBD1. The CDR3 covers 14 residues. Trimming took 3 bases from V and 5 from J; bases not matched to a gene: 3. Looked up from germline, CDR1 is MNHEY and CDR2 is SVGAGI. The CDR3 sequence: CASSYGDRGETQYF. CDR3 DNA sequence: TGTGCCAGCAGTTATGGGGACAGGGGTGAGACCCAGTACTTC.

The chain is built from TRBV25-1 and TRBJ1-4; TRBD1 matches at 9 bases. Losses at the gene ends were 0 bases for V and 7 bases for J; bases not matched to a gene: 6. Germline V CDR1 and CDR2: MGHDK, SYGVNS. The length of the CDR3 is 16 residues. Here the CDR3 reads CASSEYPQGASEKLFF. CDR3 nucleotides: TGTGCCAGCAGTGAATACCCACAGGGGGCGAGTGAAAAACTGTTTTTT.

V and J are TRBV28 and TRBJ1-5; D is uncertain. Between the trimmed V and J ends, which lost 5 bases and 0 bases, there was a span of 17 bases. Germline CDR1 reads MDHEN; CDR2 reads SYDVKM. The CDR3 is 17 residues long. In nucleotides, the CDR3 is TGTGCCAGCAGTATAAGCGGGCAACAGTATAGCAATCAGCCCCAGCATTTT. Amino acids: CASSISGQQYSNQPQHF.